The entry below gives a single T cell receptor (beta chain) sequence along with its context. As a fraction of the sample, this clonotype is large (0.1 to 1%). The antigen it recognizes is unknown. No per-base quality is available; no much larger clone lies one base away. Read against the paper, the sample's time point label means: sample taken at primary tumor resection. The donors were 65 to 90 patients from the lung TRACERx cohort who had early-stage, untreated non-small cell lung cancer. Without any cell sorting, TCR sequencing was performed on whole RNA extracted either from tumor and nontumor lung tissue or from cryopreserved PBMC samples. Only patients with enough RNA available from two or more tumor regions were chosen for TCR sequencing. Tumor and adjacent nontumor lung specimens were reviewed by a lung pathologist before selection. The method behind the library was 5' RACE. Sequencing used a NextSeq 500. The TCR library protocol attached a unique molecular identifier to each TCR cDNA molecule to allow correction of PCR and sequencing errors. Regarding the original processing steps: TCR identification, UMI-based error correction and CDR3 extraction were performed with Decombinator tools. Expanded TCRs were defined as those above a frequency of 2 per 1,000, corresponding to the top 1% of the tumor frequency distribution. Expanded tumor TCRs were classed as regional if statistically deemed absent (corrected P<0.05) from at least one tumor region, otherwise ubiquitous. Renyi diversity was computed with the R vegan package after each repertoire had been subsampled 100 times to 5,000 TCRs. To build CDR3 similarity networks, amino acid triplet string-kernel similarity was used, and CDR3s were connected when their pairwise similarity was above 0.82. TCRdb ran its own pipeline on the public reads, namely fastp trimming at Q25 and MiXCR clone calling, and kept in-frame beta chains. Here each entry gathers all rows of one CDR3 protein and keeps the most common genes and DNA. The V and J calls, along with clone size, are taken from TCRdb and not from the paper's own processing. Across this sample there are about 9,800 distinct CDR3 sequences, with just under 6.5% seen only once. In total, the top ten clones hold about a tenth of the sample.

This entry comes from a study of spatial heterogeneity in lung cancer (dated by TCRdb to the late 2010s). Notes on the research overall: Beta-chain transcripts were consistently detected in greater numbers than alpha-chain transcripts, which likely reflects a higher abundance of beta-chain transcripts. In tumor regions, TCR transcript counts showed a strong correlation with a T cell transcriptional module score derived from matched bulk RNA-seq. In the raw uncorrected reads, each unique combination of TCR and UMI appeared on average more than ten times. The study quantitatively compared TCR alpha and beta repertoires across multiple tumor regions, matched nontumor lung and blood in non-small cell lung cancer. TCR repertoire features were related to nonsynonymous mutation counts determined by whole-exome sequencing of tumor tissue. At surgery, some 220 tumor regions, fewer than 85 matched nontumor lung samples and 45 to 60 PBMC samples were TCR-sequenced for both alpha and beta chains.

The study at large found these results: TCR-seq coverage of tumor T cells was estimated to be only approximately 7.3% for alpha chains and 13% for beta chains. The tumor nonsynonymous mutation count correlated with the number of expanded alpha and beta TCRs within the tumor. Additional single-cell paired TCR alpha and beta sequencing was considered necessary to confirm, at a functional level, the hypothesis that regional TCRs recognize regional mutations. The count of ubiquitous expanded TCRs correlated with the count of ubiquitous nonsynonymous mutations, and the count of regional expanded TCRs correlated with the count of regional nonsynonymous mutations.

The junction shows trimming of 2 bases on V and 2 bases on J, plus 13 bases between the germline ends. The CDR3 measures 15 amino acids from cysteine to phenylalanine. This entry keeps only the CDR3 DNA: 45 bases, framed from base 1. The sample consisted of lung tumor tissue, taken at surgery. The sequence was collected from a male donor with early-stage non-small cell lung cancer. Recombination connected TRBV12-3 or TRBV12-4 to TRBJ2-7; a weak D assignment points to TRBD1 (6 bases agree). The CDR3: CASSLLRTDPYEQYF. Here is the DNA: TGTGCCAGCAGTTTACTTCGGACAGATCCCTACGAGCAGTACTTC.